Presented here are 2 T cell receptor beta chains from one specimen sequenced in a study of blood T cell repertoires in COVID-19. This table comes from immunoSEQ multiplex PCR, and its TCRdb copy is limited to in-frame clones, with some not included. Among hundreds of thousands of clones listed, nearly 90% were seen once. Sequencing used peripheral blood. The receptors were gathered from a woman between 18 and 30 years old who had recovered from COVID-19.

V gene TRBV7-3 combines with J gene TRBJ1-2, with D unclear. Germline CDR1 and CDR2: SGHTA and FQGTGA. There are 13 residues in the CDR3. V dropped 5 bases and J dropped 4 bases, with 11 bases sitting between them. The CDR3 region is CASSPGYAYGYTF. The CDR3 DNA sequence: TGTGCCAGCAGCCCCGGGTACGCCTATGGCTACACCTTC.

The chain links TRBV6-5 to TRBJ2-1; a possible D gene is TRBD1 (5 bases). Germline V lookup: CDR1 MNHEY, CDR2 SVGAGI. The CDR3 consists of 13 residues. V shed 8 bases and J shed 5 bases, with 13 bases lying between them. The CDR3 here is CASGAPADNEQFF. The CDR3 DNA reads TGTGCCAGCGGGGCTCCGGCGGACAATGAGCAGTTCTTC.